This TCR beta chain is drawn from a study of T-cell memory formation after mild COVID-19. This clonotype was counted a single time. The antigen is undetermined. General observations from the study: Clones shrinking between day 15 and 85 showed a balanced CD4/CD8 split, and those that grew later tilted toward CD4+. Most CD4+ clones that shrank were in CM and EM, while CD8+ ones turned up in EMRA. The second-wave clones peaking on day 37 were not confirmed as SARS-CoV-2-specific.

TCRdb processed the 5' RACE reads anew with MiXCR; each CDR3 protein has one entry. This table has some 440,000 distinct CDR3 sequences, around 27% appearing once. V lost 7 bases and J lost 11, with 20 bases in between. The CDR3 spans 13 residues. CDR1 and CDR2 (germline): SGDLS, YYNGEE. This chain joins TRBV9 and TRBJ2-3, with D tentatively TRBD2 (6 bases). Material: PBMCs or a T cell subset sorted from them (not recorded which). This clonotype originated in an adult woman who had mild COVID-19 (a few samples of this study predate the infection). Cell type and time point are not known. CDR3 loop: CASDRRGMEGQYF. Here the CDR3 DNA reads TGTGCCAGCGACCGGCGGGGCATGGAGGGGCAGTATTTT. Complete variable domain (other parts from reference TRBV9 and TRBJ2-3): DSGVTQTPKHLITATGQRVTLRCSPRSGDLSVYWYQQSLDQGLQFLIQYYNGEERAKGNILERFSAQQFPDLHSELNLSSLELGDSALYFCASDRRGMEGQYFGPGTRLTVL.